The 8 T cell receptor beta chains presented below share a single source sample, sequenced in a study of shared clonotypes between healthy human individuals. The table came from immunoSEQ multiplex PCR; TCRdb's copy has only in-frame clones and leaves some out. The table records over 750,000 clones, approximately 97% of them present only once. Positively selected for CCR7, the CD45RO-negative cells used as naive CD8 cells excluded terminally differentiated effector memory CD45RA+ cells. The sample consisted of naive CD8+ T cells sorted from blood. These TCRs come from a man aged 30 to 45 in good health.

Remarks on this clone: Within the sample, other DNA sequences also encode this same CDR3. CDR3 DNA sequence: TGCGCCAGCAGCTTGGGACTCTCGAGCTACAATGAGCAGTTCTTC. The encoded protein is CASSLGLSSYNEQFF. This chain joins TRBV5-1 and TRBJ2-1; D is undetermined. The ends were cut back, 0 bases at V and 3 bases at J, with 10 bases in the middle. The CDR3 covers 15 residues. The germline V gene encodes CDR1 SGHRS and CDR2 YFSETQ.

The DNA of the CDR3 is TGTGCCAGCCGCCCCACGGACCTGGCTAACACAGATACGCAGTATTTT. It translates to CASRPTDLANTDTQYF. V usage is TRBV7-9 and J usage is TRBJ2-3; D remains ambiguous. V lost 8 bases, J lost 2 bases, and 20 bases lay in between. Germline values: CDR1 SEHNR, CDR2 FQNEAQ (reference sequence). The CDR3 is made up of 16 amino acids.

In its sample, this clone was seen a few times. The chain joins TRBV6-5 to TRBJ1-5; D gene ambiguous. Germline-derived CDR1 and CDR2 are MNHEY and SVGAGI. V lost 4 bases, J lost 6 bases, and 10 bases lay in between. There are 13 residues in the CDR3. The CDR3 region has the DNA TGTGCCAGCAGTTCCATCTCAGGTCAGCCCCAGCATTTT. Its protein is CASSSISGQPQHF.

The chain recombines TRBV27 with TRBJ1-2; 7 bases are shared with TRBD1. CDR3 size: 13 residues. The V and J ends lost 4 bases and 4 bases, in that order; junction bases with no gene match: 3. The V gene's germline CDR1 is MNHEY and CDR2 SMNVEV (reference sequence). The CDR3 loop is CASSSRDSYGYTF. The CDR3 coding sequence is TGTGCCAGCAGTTCCCGGGACAGCTATGGCTACACCTTC.

This clone appeared once. The chain joins TRBV28 to TRBJ1-5; D may be TRBD1 (5 bases). Trimming removed 2 bases at V and 5 bases at J, with 16 bases between. The V gene's germline CDR1 is MDHEN and CDR2 SYDVKM. CDR3 length: 16 amino acids. The CDR3 loop reads CASSLEAGLGDQPQHF. The CDR3 DNA sequence: TGTGCCAGCAGTTTAGAGGCAGGGTTGGGGGATCAGCCCCAGCATTTT.

This clone appeared once. The V gene is TRBV7-8, the J gene TRBJ2-1; 9 nucleotides match TRBD2. The CDR3 has 18 amino acids. The V gene end was trimmed by 0 bases and the J gene end by 6 bases; junction bases not matched to a gene: 12. Germline V gene data show CDR1 as SGHVS and CDR2 as FQNEAQ. The CDR3 DNA reads as TGTGCCAGCAGCTTAGCGCCCCTTGCCTCAGCGGGGGGCAATGAGCAGTTCTTC. Residues: CASSLAPLASAGGNEQFF.

This rearrangement joins TRBV11-3 to TRBJ2-2, with TRBD1 matching 8 bases. The CDR3 runs 13 residues. V trimming: 6 bases; J trimming: 6 bases; junction bases outside the gene matches: 3. Looked up from germline, CDR1 is SGHNT and CDR2 is YENEEA. The CDR3 region has the DNA TGTGCCAGCAGGGACAGGGACTCCGGGGAGCTGTTTTTT. Its protein is CASRDRDSGELFF.

The V gene is TRBV29-1, the J gene TRBJ2-7, with D maybe TRBD2 (6 bases). Trimming took off 6 bases at V and 4 bases at J, with 25 bases between the two ends. Per germline, CDR1 SQVTM and CDR2 ANQGSEA. This CDR3 is 16 amino acids long. This CDR3 is CSVGVWDSPKGYEQYF. As DNA, the CDR3 is TGCAGCGTGGGGGTCTGGGACTCCCCTAAAGGGTACGAGCAGTACTTC.